This is a list of T cell receptor beta chains from one sample in a study of blood T cells in healthy people across ages. TCRdb re-called the 5' RACE reads through MiXCR, storing one row per CDR3 protein. The sample contains around 1,900,000 distinct CDR3 sequences, approximately 39% of which appear only once. Sequencing was done on a sample of blood. The receptors here all came from a human donor in good health. CDR3s include the opening cysteine and the closing phenylalanine or tryptophan. Fields, in order: J gene, clone size, D gene, V gene, CDR3 protein, CDR3 DNA. The D gene is left open where the match is weak. The size entry is marked missing in some rows and otherwise reads once, few, many or a size class.

j_call: TRBJ2-3; clone_size: -; d_call: -; v_call: TRBV7-9; cdr3_aa: CASSFTAGLETQYF; cdr3_nt: TGTGCCAGCAGCTTCACCGCGGGCCTAGAAACGCAGTATTTT
j_call: TRBJ1-5; clone_size: -; d_call: -; v_call: TRBV4-1; cdr3_aa: CASSKNSGDTNQPQHF; cdr3_nt: TGCGCCAGCAGCAAGAATTCCGGGGACACCAATCAGCCCCAGCATTTT
j_call: TRBJ2-3; clone_size: -; d_call: -; v_call: TRBV12-3/TRBV12-4; cdr3_aa: CASTLGPTDTQYF; cdr3_nt: TGTGCCAGCACCCTCGGGCCCACAGATACGCAGTATTTT
j_call: TRBJ1-2; clone_size: -; d_call: -; v_call: TRBV6-2/TRBV6-3; cdr3_aa: CASSYRGQIYGYTF; cdr3_nt: TGTGCCAGCAGTTACAGAGGACAGATCTATGGTTACACCTTC
j_call: TRBJ2-1; clone_size: -; d_call: -; v_call: TRBV4-3; cdr3_aa: CASSQDGPGEQFF; cdr3_nt: TGCGCCAGCAGCCAAGATGGGCCCGGTGAGCAGTTCTTC
j_call: TRBJ2-4; clone_size: -; d_call: -; v_call: TRBV29-1; cdr3_aa: CSVEGQQNIQYF; cdr3_nt: TGCAGCGTGGAGGGACAGCAAAACATTCAGTACTTC
j_call: TRBJ2-1; clone_size: few; d_call: -; v_call: TRBV6-2/TRBV6-3; cdr3_aa: CASEDGGHNNEQFF; cdr3_nt: TGTGCCAGTGAGGACGGGGGGCACAACAATGAGCAGTTCTTC
j_call: TRBJ2-2; clone_size: -; d_call: -; v_call: TRBV10-3; cdr3_aa: CAISISVGTGELFF; cdr3_nt: TGTGCCATCAGTATAAGCGTGGGCACCGGGGAGCTGTTTTTT
j_call: TRBJ2-3; clone_size: -; d_call: -; v_call: TRBV7-8; cdr3_aa: CASSLGGGGWTDTQYF; cdr3_nt: TGTGCCAGCAGCTTAGGGGGCGGGGGCTGGACAGATACGCAGTATTTT
j_call: TRBJ1-1; clone_size: once; d_call: -; v_call: TRBV7-9; cdr3_aa: CASSLQVGNPEAFF; cdr3_nt: TGTGCCAGCAGTCTTCAGGTGGGAAATCCTGAAGCTTTCTTT
j_call: TRBJ2-7; clone_size: few; d_call: TRBD1; v_call: TRBV20-1; cdr3_aa: CSAQGGTGAAYEQYF; cdr3_nt: TGCAGTGCTCAGGGAGGGACAGGGGCCGCCTACGAGCAGTACTTC
j_call: TRBJ1-5; clone_size: -; d_call: TRBD1; v_call: TRBV5-1; cdr3_aa: CASSLEGGVNQPQHF; cdr3_nt: TGCGCCAGCAGCTTGGAAGGGGGCGTTAATCAGCCCCAGCATTTT
j_call: TRBJ1-1; clone_size: -; d_call: TRBD1; v_call: TRBV6-5; cdr3_aa: CASSYGAQGYTEAFF; cdr3_nt: TGTGCCAGCAGTTACGGGGCACAGGGGTACACTGAAGCTTTCTTT
j_call: TRBJ1-2; clone_size: many; d_call: -; v_call: TRBV5-8; cdr3_aa: CASSSRTTNYGYTF; cdr3_nt: TGTGCCAGCAGCTCGCGGACCACTAACTATGGCTACACCTTC
j_call: TRBJ1-1; clone_size: -; d_call: -; v_call: TRBV7-9; cdr3_aa: CASSLVSGEGKAFF; cdr3_nt: TGTGCCAGCAGCTTAGTCTCAGGGGAGGGTAAAGCTTTCTTT
j_call: TRBJ1-2; clone_size: -; d_call: -; v_call: TRBV6-2/TRBV6-3; cdr3_aa: CASSPGDLLYGYTF; cdr3_nt: TGTGCCAGCAGTCCCGGGGACCTTCTGTATGGCTACACCTTC
j_call: TRBJ2-6; clone_size: few; d_call: TRBD1; v_call: TRBV4-3; cdr3_aa: CASSHQFQWTGYSGANVLTF; cdr3_nt: TGCGCCAGCAGCCACCAATTCCAGTGGACAGGTTACTCTGGGGCCAACGTCCTGACTTTC
j_call: TRBJ1-2; clone_size: few; d_call: -; v_call: TRBV4-1; cdr3_aa: CASSQAGLRNGYTF; cdr3_nt: TGCGCCAGCAGCCAAGCCGGGCTTAGGAATGGCTACACCTTC
j_call: TRBJ2-7; clone_size: -; d_call: TRBD1; v_call: TRBV5-1; cdr3_aa: CVSSLGGTGREQYF; cdr3_nt: TGCGTCAGCAGCTTGGGCGGGACAGGGCGAGAGCAGTACTTC
j_call: TRBJ1-2; clone_size: few; d_call: -; v_call: TRBV7-2; cdr3_aa: CASSLESGGGSGYTF; cdr3_nt: TGTGCCAGCAGCTTAGAAAGCGGGGGTGGAAGTGGCTACACCTTC
j_call: TRBJ2-4; clone_size: many; d_call: -; v_call: TRBV27; cdr3_aa: CASSLRAKNIQYF; cdr3_nt: TGTGCCAGCAGTTTAAGGGCCAAAAACATTCAGTACTTC
j_call: TRBJ2-1; clone_size: -; d_call: TRBD2; v_call: TRBV27; cdr3_aa: CASSFDVGLAGGQNNEQFF; cdr3_nt: TGTGCCAGCAGTTTCGATGTGGGACTAGCGGGGGGACAAAACAATGAGCAGTTCTTC
j_call: TRBJ2-3; clone_size: -; d_call: TRBD1; v_call: TRBV29-1; cdr3_aa: CSNRGWETDTQYF; cdr3_nt: TGCAGCAACAGGGGGTGGGAGACAGATACGCAGTATTTT
j_call: TRBJ2-3; clone_size: few; d_call: TRBD1; v_call: TRBV28; cdr3_aa: CASRGQGDADTQYF; cdr3_nt: TGTGCCAGCCGGGGACAGGGGGATGCAGATACGCAGTATTTT
j_call: TRBJ2-5; clone_size: -; d_call: TRBD2; v_call: TRBV28; cdr3_aa: CASSPGGHMETQYF; cdr3_nt: TGTGCCAGCAGTCCGGGGGGGCATATGGAGACCCAGTACTTC
j_call: TRBJ2-2; clone_size: few; d_call: -; v_call: TRBV29-1; cdr3_aa: CSVLGAGELFF; cdr3_nt: TGCAGCGTTTTGGGGGCCGGGGAGCTGTTTTTT
j_call: TRBJ2-7; clone_size: few; d_call: -; v_call: TRBV27; cdr3_aa: CASSPSGGEVPYEQYF; cdr3_nt: TGTGCCAGCAGCCCGTCCGGGGGAGAGGTGCCCTACGAGCAGTACTTC
j_call: TRBJ2-7; clone_size: few; d_call: -; v_call: TRBV12-3/TRBV12-4; cdr3_aa: CASSWEQGMGPEQYF; cdr3_nt: TGTGCCAGCAGTTGGGAACAGGGCATGGGTCCCGAGCAGTACTTC
j_call: TRBJ2-5; clone_size: -; d_call: TRBD2; v_call: TRBV13; cdr3_aa: CASSLPTSGGNEQYF; cdr3_nt: TGTGCCAGCAGCTTACCGACTAGCGGGGGAAATGAGCAGTACTTC
j_call: TRBJ2-5; clone_size: few; d_call: TRBD2; v_call: TRBV6-5; cdr3_aa: CASSYGGAQYF; cdr3_nt: TGTGCCAGCAGTTACGGGGGGGCCCAGTACTTC
j_call: TRBJ2-5; clone_size: -; d_call: -; v_call: TRBV3-1; cdr3_aa: CASAPSTSLRETQYF; cdr3_nt: TGTGCCAGCGCTCCTTCCACTAGTCTTAGAGAGACCCAGTACTTC
j_call: TRBJ2-5; clone_size: few; d_call: -; v_call: TRBV21-1; cdr3_aa: CASSSTLWTGRQETQYF; cdr3_nt: TGTGCCAGCAGCTCCACGTTGTGGACAGGGAGACAAGAGACCCAGTACTTC
j_call: TRBJ2-1; clone_size: -; d_call: TRBD2; v_call: TRBV5-1; cdr3_aa: CASSLDRGGPFNEQFF; cdr3_nt: TGCGCCAGCAGCTTGGATCGGGGGGGCCCTTTCAATGAGCAGTTCTTC
j_call: TRBJ1-5; clone_size: few; d_call: -; v_call: TRBV25-1; cdr3_aa: CGSSEAARDNQPQHF; cdr3_nt: TGTGGCAGCAGTGAAGCAGCAAGAGACAATCAGCCCCAGCATTTT
j_call: TRBJ2-1; clone_size: few; d_call: -; v_call: TRBV7-6; cdr3_aa: CASSSRTDDEHEQFF; cdr3_nt: TGTGCCAGCAGCTCCCGGACAGACGACGAGCATGAGCAGTTCTTC
j_call: TRBJ2-5; clone_size: -; d_call: TRBD1; v_call: TRBV27; cdr3_aa: CASSPPGQGAEEQYF; cdr3_nt: TGTGCCAGCAGTCCACCGGGACAGGGGGCTGAAGAGCAGTACTTC
j_call: TRBJ1-2; clone_size: -; d_call: TRBD1; v_call: TRBV7-2; cdr3_aa: CASSLEPGQGNYGYTF; cdr3_nt: TGTGCCAGCAGCTTGGAACCGGGACAGGGGAACTATGGCTACACCTTC
j_call: TRBJ1-3; clone_size: -; d_call: TRBD1; v_call: TRBV29-1; cdr3_aa: CSVGTGTGNTIYF; cdr3_nt: TGCAGCGTGGGGACAGGGACTGGAAACACCATATATTTT
j_call: TRBJ2-7; clone_size: few; d_call: -; v_call: TRBV9; cdr3_aa: CASSSTGNSYEQYF; cdr3_nt: TGTGCCAGCAGCTCTACAGGGAACTCCTACGAGCAGTACTTC
j_call: TRBJ2-2; clone_size: -; d_call: TRBD1; v_call: TRBV20-1; cdr3_aa: CSARPGQGSGELFF; cdr3_nt: TGCAGTGCTAGACCAGGACAGGGGTCCGGGGAGCTGTTTTTT
j_call: TRBJ1-2; clone_size: few; d_call: -; v_call: TRBV27; cdr3_aa: CASSLSAGPYGYTF; cdr3_nt: TGTGCCAGCAGTTTATCGGCGGGCCCCTATGGCTACACCTTC
j_call: TRBJ1-6; clone_size: few; d_call: -; v_call: TRBV7-8; cdr3_aa: CASSLAPGYNSPLHF; cdr3_nt: TGTGCCAGCAGCTTAGCGCCGGGTTATAATTCACCCCTCCACTTT
j_call: TRBJ2-1; clone_size: few; d_call: TRBD1; v_call: TRBV24-1; cdr3_aa: CATSDFQGAINEQFF; cdr3_nt: TGTGCCACCAGTGATTTTCAGGGGGCGATCAATGAGCAGTTCTTC
j_call: TRBJ2-7; clone_size: -; d_call: TRBD2; v_call: TRBV4-2; cdr3_aa: CASGQDSLAGARYEQYF; cdr3_nt: TGTGCCAGCGGCCAAGATTCACTAGCGGGGGCCCGCTACGAGCAGTACTTC
j_call: TRBJ2-7; clone_size: many; d_call: -; v_call: TRBV6-2/TRBV6-3; cdr3_aa: CASSYSPTYEQYF; cdr3_nt: TGTGCCAGCAGTTACAGTCCAACCTACGAGCAGTACTTC